This entry features one T cell receptor (beta chain) sequence. Its specificity is unknown. The CDR3 totals 14 residues. Germline loops: CDR1 MDHEN, CDR2 SYDVKM. With V trimmed by 8 bases and J by 8 bases, 11 bases remained unmatched. These data are taken from a study of T cell responses to AZD1222 COVID-19 vaccine. Overall study findings and caveats: Without day 14 samples, only post-peak T cell repertoires were studied. CD4 TCRs linked to vaccination spanned spike, dominating at 160-218 and 743-854. Vaccination with two AZD1222 doses was followed by a rise in Spike-specific TCR breadth and depth.

Profiled with immunoSEQ multiplex PCR; TCRdb holds only in-frame clones, not every one. The sample gives 110,000 to 150,000 clones, around 90% of which show up once; 3% to 3.5% is in the top ten. This material consisted of peripheral blood, taken 28 days after the second AZD1222 dose. The chain links TRBV28 to TRBJ1-4; 7 bases agree with TRBD1. This sequence was found in an adult who received the AZD1222 COVID-19 vaccine. DNA for the CDR3: TGTGCCAGCCTCGACCGTGAGGGGGCCGAAAAACTGTTTTTT. Translating it yields CASLDREGAEKLFF.